This T cell receptor (beta chain) was identified in a study of regulatory T cells in long-lasting Graves disease. V lost 6 bases to trimming and J lost 5 bases; unmatched junction nucleotides: 11. Germline CDR1 LNHDA, CDR2 SQIVND (reference sequence). The CDR3 extends over 16 amino acids. This clonotype came up a few times. Specified time point: newly diagnosed GD, antithyroid drugs for less than 3 months. Isolated PBMC RNA provided the starting material for the TCR library. According to the study, TCR beta libraries were built with iRepertoire HTBI primers and CDR3-region Arm-PCR. TCRdb re-called the multiplex PCR reads with MiXCR, one entry per CDR3 protein. Here the sample spans roughly 440,000 distinct CDR3 sequences, about a sixth being singletons. This same sample was also part of a study on T cells in Graves' hyperthyroidism and ophthalmopathy.

The sequence was obtained from a young woman with Graves disease. The chain carries TRBV19 and TRBJ2-1; TRBD1 matches at 9 bases. This sample comprised peripheral blood mononuclear cells (PBMCs), obtained at new diagnosis, from a patient treated with antithyroid drugs. CDR3 residues: CASSPSPGTGNNEQFF. The CDR3 DNA follows: TGTGCCAGTAGCCCTAGTCCCGGGACAGGGAACAATGAGCAGTTCTTC.